Presented here are 32 T cell receptor beta chains from one specimen sequenced in a study of Graves' ophthalmopathy and Graves' hyperthyroidism. TCR beta CDR3 regions were amplified from RNA transcripts. HTBI primers were employed in first-round RT-PCR, then a second-round multiplex PCR followed. TCRdb re-called the multiplex PCR reads through MiXCR, storing one row per CDR3 protein. This sample yields 360,000 or so distinct CDR3 sequences, of which around 19% are seen a single time; around 1.4% belongs to the top ten. The sample taken for sequencing was peripheral blood. These receptors all come from a woman younger than 30 with Graves' ophthalmopathy.

This clonotype was picked up many times. The CDR3 coding sequence is TGCAGTGCCCTACCGGGGGTGAGCTCCTACGAGCAGTACTTC. Protein: CSALPGVSSYEQYF. This sequence joins TRBV20-1 and TRBJ2-7; D may be TRBD2 (6 bases). Germline V CDR1 and CDR2: DFQATT, SNEGSKA (reference sequence). The CDR3 covers 14 residues. The V and J ends lost 6 bases and 0 bases respectively, with 15 bases between them.

The chain combines TRBV30 with TRBJ1-1, with 8 bases fitting TRBD1. Germline V gene lookup returns CDR1 GTSNPN and CDR2 SVGIG (reference sequence). There are 15 residues in the CDR3. J gave up 4 bases and V 3 bases, and 10 bases lay outside the gene matches. The CDR3 DNA follows: TGTGCCTGGAGGATCCAGGGGGCATTAGGCACTGAAGCTTTCTTT. This translates into CAWRIQGALGTEAFF.

This clonotype has a count of ten or more. The CDR3 loop reads CATSSGTGVAETQYF. CDR3 sequence (DNA): TGTGCCACCAGCAGTGGGACAGGGGTTGCGGAGACCCAGTACTTC. This sequence joins TRBV15 and TRBJ2-5; 10 nucleotides agree with TRBD1. This CDR3 region has 15 residues. V was clipped by 3 bases and J by 5 bases; unmatched bases: 6. The germline V gene has CDR1 LNHNV and CDR2 YYDKDF (reference sequence).

This clonotype appeared a few times. This rearrangement joins TRBV20-1 to TRBJ2-7, with D possibly matching TRBD2 (5 bases). CDR1 and CDR2 (germline): DFQATT, SNEGSKA (reference sequence). This CDR3 contains 14 residues. Trimming stripped 6 bases from V and 3 bases from J, with 18 bases between. In nucleotides, the CDR3 is TGCAGTGCGACCCTTAAAGGGAGTATCTACGAGCAGTACTTC. Protein product: CSATLKGSIYEQYF.

This clonotype was counted many times. CDR3 region: CASTFNAGSYSYNSPLHF. The CDR3 coding sequence is TGTGCCAGCACCTTCAACGCGGGTAGTTACTCCTATAATTCACCCCTCCACTTT. V is TRBV28 and J is TRBJ1-6; the D is unclear. Germline-derived CDR1 and CDR2 are MDHEN and SYDVKM. This CDR3 comprises 18 residues. The ends were cut back, 7 bases at V and 0 bases at J, with 19 bases in the middle.

This clonotype showed up many times. The chain uses TRBV3-1 and TRBJ1-2; tentatively, D is TRBD1 (6 bases). This CDR3 is 15 amino acids long. Trimming took off 1 base at V and 6 bases at J, with 15 bases between the two ends. Germline V gene lookup returns CDR1 LGHDT and CDR2 YNNKEL (reference sequence). CDR3 residues: CASSQGTATLDGYTF. For the CDR3, the DNA is TGTGCCAGCAGCCAAGGGACAGCCACTCTTGATGGCTACACCTTC. The full variable domain, rest sourced from reference TRBV3-1 and TRBJ1-2, is DTAVSQTPKYLVTQMGNDKSIKCEQNLGHDTMYWYKQDSKKFLKIMFSYNNKELIINETVPNRFSPKSPDKAHLNLHINSLELGDSAVYFCASSQGTATLDGYTFGSGTRLTVV.

This chain connects TRBV6-1 to TRBJ2-5, with D tentatively TRBD1 (6 bases). The V and J ends lost 3 bases and 0 bases respectively, with 8 bases between them. Germline V gives CDR1 MNHNS, CDR2 SASEGT. The CDR3 totals 14 residues. For the CDR3, the DNA is TGTGCCAGCAGTGATCGGACAGACCAAGAGACCCAGTACTTC. This gives the protein CASSDRTDQETQYF.

This clonotype appeared many times. The V and J genes are TRBV9 and TRBJ2-2; maybe TRBD1 (5 bases). Germline V gene lookup returns CDR1 SGDLS and CDR2 YYNGEE. Trimming took 8 bases from V and 1 from J, leaving 9 bases between them. CDR3 length: 13 amino acids. CDR3 nucleotide sequence: TGTGCCAGTACCCAGGGGAACACCGGGGAGCTGTTTTTT. Amino acids: CASTQGNTGELFF.

This clonotype was seen at least ten times. The chain joins TRBV30 to TRBJ2-2; weak D call: TRBD2 (5 bases). Trimming pared 0 bases from V and 6 bases from J, leaving 14 bases between. The CDR3 runs 15 residues. From germline, CDR1 is GTSNPN and CDR2 SVGIG (reference sequence). The CDR3 nucleotides read TGTGCCTGGAGTGTAGTGGGAGTAATGGCCGGGGAGCTGTTTTTT. Its protein product is CAWSVVGVMAGELFF.

The genes are TRBV11-2 and TRBJ1-1; 9 bases are shared with TRBD1. V lost 5 bases and J lost 4; bases outside the gene matches: 5. The CDR3 extends over 14 amino acids. The germline V gene has CDR1 SGHAT and CDR2 FQNNGV. The CDR3 region is CASSLGTGTTEAFF. The DNA of the CDR3 is TGTGCCAGCAGCCTTGGGACAGGGACCACTGAAGCTTTCTTT.

This clonotype was detected many times. CDR3 loop: CASRPPRGVAGGPSDTQYF. DNA of the CDR3: TGTGCCAGCAGACCCCCGAGGGGGGTAGCGGGAGGGCCCTCAGATACGCAGTATTTT. The chain links TRBV6-4 to TRBJ2-3; TRBD2 agrees at 11 bases. Germline V gives CDR1 MRHNA, CDR2 SNTAGT. V was clipped by 6 bases and J by 4 bases; unmatched bases: 18. CDR3 length: 19 residues.

The V and J genes are TRBV6-1 and TRBJ2-7, with D maybe TRBD1 (7 bases). V dropped 4 bases and J dropped 4 bases, with 14 bases sitting between them. From germline, CDR1 is MNHNS and CDR2 SASEGT. This CDR3 is 14 amino acids long. The chain's CDR3 is CASSVEGARYEQYF. In DNA, the CDR3 is TGTGCCAGCAGTGTGGAGGGGGCGCGTTACGAGCAGTACTTC.

CDR3 region: CSARLAGGQGTQYF. The CDR3 DNA is TGCAGTGCTAGACTAGCGGGGGGGCAGGGGACCCAGTACTTC. This chain joins TRBV20-1 and TRBJ2-5; TRBD2 matches 12 bases. V lost 2 bases to trimming and J lost 7 bases; unmatched junction nucleotides: 5. Germline V CDR1 and CDR2: DFQATT, SNEGSKA (reference sequence). This CDR3 contains 14 residues.

This clonotype was seen repeatedly, ten times or more. V usage is TRBV6-5 and J usage is TRBJ1-2; D is possibly TRBD1 (5 bases). This CDR3 contains 14 residues. Germline V CDR1 and CDR2: MNHEY, SVGAGI. Trimming took off 8 bases at V and 0 bases at J, with 13 bases between the two ends. The CDR3 DNA follows: TGTGCCAGCGACAGACAGTTAGCTAACTATGGCTACACCTTC. Amino acid sequence: CASDRQLANYGYTF.

This clonotype was seen at least ten times. The chain employs TRBV5-1 and TRBJ2-7; 11 bases are shared with TRBD2. V trimming: 5 bases; J trimming: 5 bases; junction bases outside the gene matches: 9. Looked up from germline, CDR1 is SGHRS and CDR2 is YFSETQ. This CDR3 is 15 amino acids long. The CDR3 loop reads CASSGVAGGPNEQYF. In DNA form, the CDR3 reads TGCGCCAGCAGTGGGGTAGCGGGGGGGCCGAACGAGCAGTACTTC.

This clonotype has ten or more counts. The rearrangement joins TRBV6-2 or TRBV6-3 to TRBJ1-5, with TRBD1 matching 12 bases. The length of the CDR3 is 16 residues. Trimming cost V 6 bases and J 2 bases; bases outside gene matches: 5. Germline CDR1 and CDR2: MNHEY and SVGEGT. The CDR3 region has the DNA TGTGCCAGCAGGGGGACAGGGGGCTCGGGCAATCAGCCCCAGCATTTT. Protein: CASRGTGGSGNQPQHF.

The chain carries TRBV7-2 and TRBJ1-5, with D possibly being TRBD1 (5 bases). The CDR3 length is 15 residues. CDR1 and CDR2 (germline): SGHTA, FQGNSA. The V gene lost 2 bases and the J gene lost 1 base, with 9 bases spanning the gap. CDR3 protein: CASSLQGWSNQPQHF. In DNA, the CDR3 is TGTGCCAGCAGCTTACAGGGCTGGAGCAATCAGCCCCAGCATTTT.

The sample holds many counts of this clonotype. The rearrangement uses TRBV6-1 and TRBJ1-6; no firm D call. This CDR3 region has 12 residues. Germline V gives CDR1 MNHNS, CDR2 SASEGT. V dropped 5 bases and J dropped 9 bases, with 8 bases sitting between them. This chain's CDR3 is CASSYVGSPLHF. Here the CDR3 DNA reads TGTGCCAGCAGTTACGTCGGTTCACCCCTCCACTTT.

This clonotype was seen ten or more times. The J gene is TRBJ2-2, the V gene TRBV15, with unresolved D. Trimming took off 8 bases at V and 0 bases at J, with 13 bases between the two ends. This CDR3 has 15 amino acids. Per the germline V gene, CDR1 is LNHNV and CDR2 is YYDKDF (reference sequence). CDR3 sequence (DNA): TGTGCCACCTGGCGGTCGAAAGCGAACACCGGGGAGCTGTTTTTT. Amino acids: CATWRSKANTGELFF.

The CDR3 is CASRGGRETEAFF. The CDR3 bases are TGTGCCAGCAGGGGGGGGCGGGAAACTGAAGCTTTCTTT. The V and J genes are TRBV25-1 and TRBJ1-1; TRBD1 might be the D (6 bases). This CDR3 region has 13 residues. The germline V gene has CDR1 MGHDK and CDR2 SYGVNS. The V and J ends lost 6 bases and 5 bases respectively, with 13 bases between them.

This clonotype was detected only a few times. This chain connects TRBV28 to TRBJ1-2, with unresolved D. V lost 5 bases, J lost 2 bases, and 18 bases lay in between. The CDR3 has 16 amino acids. Germline CDR1 and CDR2: MDHEN and SYDVKM. In DNA, the CDR3 is TGTGCCAGCAGTCCCGAACCCGCGGACGGAAACTATGGCTACACCTTC. It specifies CASSPEPADGNYGYTF.

This clonotype qualifies as medium-sized. The rearrangement joins TRBV6-1 to TRBJ1-1, with a possible D match to TRBD1 (5 bases). Trimming left V 3 bases short and J 14 bases short, with 19 bases between. CDR1 MNHNS and CDR2 SASEGT come from the germline V gene. This CDR3 contains 13 residues. The DNA for the CDR3 is TGTGCCAGCAGTGAGTGGAGACAGTCTCAATTCTTCTTT. It encodes CASSEWRQSQFFF.

In its sample, this clonotype was seen many times. This chain links TRBV10-3 with TRBJ2-4; perhaps TRBD1 as D (5 bases). CDR3 size: 15 residues. V lost 5 bases, J lost 0 bases, and 11 bases lay in between. Germline V gene lookup returns CDR1 ENHRY and CDR2 SYGVKD. This CDR3 reads CAISPGQLAKNIQYF. The CDR3 coding sequence is TGTGCCATCAGTCCAGGGCAACTAGCCAAAAACATTCAGTACTTC.

This clonotype was seen a handful of times. At one of its ends the junction is not consistent with the germline gene, which may arise from a read error. The chain combines TRBV7-2 with TRBJ2-5, with a possible D match to TRBD1 (6 bases). This CDR3 spans 14 amino acids. Looked up from germline, CDR1 is SGHTA and CDR2 is FQGNSA. This CDR3 is CANSFDRFSETQYF. The CDR3 DNA reads as TGTGCCAACAGCTTCGACAGGTTCTCGGAGACCCAGTACTTC.

This clonotype occurred a few times. The chain employs TRBV30 and TRBJ2-7; TRBD1 is a possible D gene (6 bases). CDR1 GTSNPN and CDR2 SVGIG come from the germline V gene (reference sequence). The CDR3 loop spans 13 amino acids. V lost 2 bases and J 2 bases, leaving 10 bases between the germline ends. DNA of the CDR3: TGTGCCTGGAGTATGGCAGGGGCCTACGAGCAGTACTTC. Its protein product is CAWSMAGAYEQYF.

In its sample, this clonotype was seen many times. This rearrangement joins TRBV12-3 or TRBV12-4 to TRBJ1-1, with D tentatively TRBD1 (5 bases). CDR3 length equals 13 residues. Trimming took 10 bases from V and 3 from J, leaving 15 bases between them. The CDR3 DNA follows: TGTGCCAACAGGTACGGAACGGACACTGAAGCTTTCTTT. Its protein is CANRYGTDTEAFF.

This clonotype was seen ten or more times. The chain joins TRBV7-2 to TRBJ1-6; D possibly corresponds to TRBD1 (5 bases). V lost 6 bases, J lost 10 bases, and 13 bases lay in between. This CDR3 spans 13 amino acids. Germline V gene lookup returns CDR1 SGHTA and CDR2 FQGNSA. Here the CDR3 DNA reads TGTGCCAGCAGACCCGGGGGGGACTCACCCCTCCACTTT. Residues: CASRPGGDSPLHF.

In this sample, this clonotype turned up many times. The V and J genes are TRBV30 and TRBJ1-1; D remains ambiguous. CDR1 GTSNPN and CDR2 SVGIG come from the germline V gene (reference sequence). Trimming shortened V by 3 bases and J by 1 base, and 6 bases separated the two germline ends. The CDR3 is 12 amino acids. CDR3 region: CAWSRPNTEAFF. The CDR3 DNA follows: TGTGCCTGGAGCCGTCCGAACACTGAAGCTTTCTTT. Based on the CDR3 plus reference TRBV30 and TRBJ1-1, the full variable domain is SQTIHQWPATLVQPVGSPLSLECTVEGTSNPNLYWYRQAAGRGLQLLFYSVGIGQISSEVPQNLSASRPQDRQFILSSKKLLLSDSGFYLCAWSRPNTEAFFGQGTRLTVV.

This clonotype has at least ten counts. The chain combines TRBV7-2 with TRBJ2-2, with TRBD2 as a possible D gene (5 bases). The CDR3 spans 12 residues. Germline CDR1 reads SGHTA; CDR2 reads FQGNSA. Deletions cut 6 bases from V and 9 bases from J, with 11 bases between. As DNA, the CDR3 is TGTGCCAGCAGATTGGACTCCCGGGAGCTGTTTTTT. Its translation: CASRLDSRELFF.

This clonotype was counted at least ten times. This sequence joins TRBV7-8 and TRBJ1-1, with D hard to call. V was clipped by 4 bases and J by 5 bases, with 14 bases between them. Germline lookup yields CDR1 SGHVS and CDR2 FQNEAQ. The CDR3 extends over 14 amino acids. DNA for the CDR3: TGTGCCAGCAGCTCGGACGCGAGGAGGACTGAAGCTTTCTTT. This codes for CASSSDARRTEAFF.

This clonotype was detected many times. The rearrangement uses TRBV30 and TRBJ2-7, with 9 bases that match TRBD1. CDR3 length: 14 amino acids. V dropped 2 bases and J dropped 4; count of bases not matched to a gene: 6. The germline V gene encodes CDR1 GTSNPN and CDR2 SVGIG (reference sequence). CDR3 DNA: TGTGCCTGGAGTTACTCCGGGACAGGGTACGAGCAGTACTTC. Protein sequence: CAWSYSGTGYEQYF.

This clonotype was picked up many times. The chain employs TRBV27 and TRBJ2-5, with D unclear. The CDR3 loop spans 14 amino acids. V was pared by 5 bases and J by 4 bases, with 14 bases between. Germline-derived CDR1 and CDR2 are MNHEY and SMNVEV (reference sequence). The CDR3 DNA reads as TGTGCCAGCAGTCCAAGTTCACCGCGAGAGACCCAGTACTTC. It is translated as CASSPSSPRETQYF.